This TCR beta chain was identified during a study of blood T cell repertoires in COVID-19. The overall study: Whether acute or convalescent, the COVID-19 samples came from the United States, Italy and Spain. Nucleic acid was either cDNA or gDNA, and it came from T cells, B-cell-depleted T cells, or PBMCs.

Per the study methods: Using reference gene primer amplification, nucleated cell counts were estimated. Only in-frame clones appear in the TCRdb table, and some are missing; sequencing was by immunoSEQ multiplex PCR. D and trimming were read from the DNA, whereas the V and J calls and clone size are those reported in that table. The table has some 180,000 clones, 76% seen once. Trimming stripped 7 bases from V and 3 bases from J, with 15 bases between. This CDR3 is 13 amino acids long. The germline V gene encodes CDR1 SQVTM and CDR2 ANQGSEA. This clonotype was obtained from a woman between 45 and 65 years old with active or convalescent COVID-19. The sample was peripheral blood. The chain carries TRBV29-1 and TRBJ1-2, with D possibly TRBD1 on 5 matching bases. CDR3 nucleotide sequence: TGCAGCGCCTTTAGGGGTACCCACTATGGCTACACCTTC. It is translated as CSAFRGTHYGYTF.